The entry below describes one T cell receptor (beta chain). The sample comes from a study of cytotoxic CD8 clonotypes in ibrutinib-treated CLL. Across the study: Averaging across samples gave approximately 260,000 productive templates and over 85,000 productive rearrangements.

Germline-derived CDR1 and CDR2 are MGHRA and YSYEKL. With 0 bases removed from V and 7 bases from J, the gap between germline ends came to 15 bases. The CDR3 consists of 15 residues. Only in-frame clones appear in the TCRdb table, and some are missing; sequencing was by immunoSEQ multiplex PCR. This table holds about 72,000 clones, about 84% found once. The receptor was derived from a human donor with chronic lymphocytic leukemia. The chain has TRBV4-1 and TRBJ1-1; D is perhaps TRBD1 (5 bases). The sample was PBMCs, taken at disease progression, from a patient treated with ibrutinib. CDR3 DNA sequence: TGCGCCAGCAGCCAAGAGTTGGGGGTAGGTAGTGAAGCTTTCTTT. Its translation is CASSQELGVGSEAFF.